Listed here are 12 T cell receptor beta chains from one sample, sequenced in a study of blood T cell repertoires in COVID-19. The protocol was immunoSEQ multiplex PCR, while the TCRdb copy is restricted to in-frame clones and leaves out a portion. The sample lists about 160,000 clones, about 85% occurring once. Specimen: peripheral blood. The receptor set was obtained from a man aged 35 to 55 with acute or convalescent COVID-19.

The gene calls are TRBV4-1 and TRBJ1-4; D not resolved. Germline CDR1 MGHRA, CDR2 YSYEKL. This CDR3 spans 13 amino acids. V dropped 1 base and J dropped 8 bases, with 8 bases sitting between them. CDR3 in amino acids: CASSQGVTEKLFF. The CDR3 region has the DNA TGCGCCAGCAGCCAAGGAGTCACCGAAAAACTGTTTTTT.

The V call is TRBV6-2 or TRBV6-3, the J call TRBJ2-1; D may be TRBD2 (6 bases). Trimming took off 5 bases at V and 0 bases at J, with 17 bases between the two ends. The CDR3 spans 17 residues. Germline lookup yields CDR1 MNHEY and CDR2 SVGEGT. The CDR3 DNA is TGTGCCAGCAGTAACCGGGACTGGTCTAGCTCCTACAATGAGCAGTTCTTC. As protein: CASSNRDWSSSYNEQFF.

As concerns this clone: The sample holds other DNA sequences that translate to the same CDR3. This chain links TRBV2 with TRBJ1-2; D gene ambiguous. Germline V gives CDR1 SNHLY, CDR2 FYNNEI. V was shortened by 2 bases and J by 8 bases, with 12 bases between the two germline ends. CDR3 length equals 13 residues. The CDR3 loop reads CASSESRAGGYTF. CDR3 DNA sequence: TGTGCCAGCAGTGAATCCCGGGCGGGGGGCTACACCTTC.

The V call is TRBV7-9, the J call TRBJ2-3; 7 bases line up with TRBD1. V shed 5 bases and J 1 base; nucleotides not matched to a gene: 6. This CDR3 has 15 residues. CDR1 SEHNR and CDR2 FQNEAQ come from the germline V gene (reference sequence). CDR3 residues: CASSKNQGGTDTQYF. The CDR3 nucleotides are TGTGCCAGCAGCAAGAACCAGGGGGGCACAGATACGCAGTATTTT. Complete variable domain (other parts from reference TRBV7-9 and TRBJ2-3): DTGVSQNPRHKITKRGQNVTFRCDPISEHNRLYWYRQTLGQGPEFLTYFQNEAQLEKSRLLSDRFSAERPKGSFSTLEIQRTEQGDSAMYLCASSKNQGGTDTQYFGPGTRLTVL.

The chain recombines TRBV9 with TRBJ2-5; D possibly corresponds to TRBD1 (6 bases). Trimming took 0 bases from V and 5 from J, leaving 8 bases between them. The CDR3 is 13 amino acids. Germline-derived CDR1 and CDR2 are SGDLS and YYNGEE. CDR3 residues: CASSVDQGETQYF. In nucleotides, the CDR3 is TGTGCCAGCAGCGTAGATCAGGGGGAGACCCAGTACTTC.

This sequence joins TRBV5-6 and TRBJ2-7; 10 bases are shared with TRBD2. CDR1 is SGHDT and CDR2 is YYEEEE in the germline V gene. V shed 4 bases, J shed 2 bases, and the junction held 3 bases outside the gene matches. This CDR3 comprises 14 residues. The CDR3 here is CASSQSGGAYEQYF. CDR3 sequence (DNA): TGTGCCAGCAGCCAAAGCGGGGGGGCCTACGAGCAGTACTTC.

This clone was seen a single time. This chain joins TRBV30 and TRBJ1-1; TRBD1 matches 8 bases. Trimming took 2 bases from V and 5 from J; bases not matched to a gene: 4. This CDR3 spans 13 amino acids. CDR1 and CDR2 from the germline V gene are GTSNPN and SVGIG (reference sequence). For the CDR3, the DNA is TGTGCCTGGAGTCGGACAGGGAGGACTGAAGCTTTCTTT. Protein: CAWSRTGRTEAFF. The whole variable domain, filled in from reference TRBV30 and TRBJ1-1, reads SQTIHQWPATLVQPVGSPLSLECTVEGTSNPNLYWYRQAAGRGLQLLFYSVGIGQISSEVPQNLSASRPQDRQFILSSKKLLLSDSGFYLCAWSRTGRTEAFFGQGTRLTVV.

The chain recombines TRBV7-3 with TRBJ2-7, with a weak D call TRBD1 (6 bases). The CDR3 runs to 16 residues. Germline CDR1 SGHTA, CDR2 FQGTGA. The germline V and J ends were trimmed by 4 bases and 1 base, with 17 bases remaining between them. CDR3 loop: CASSSALQGKSYEQYF. CDR3 nucleotides: TGTGCCAGCAGCTCGGCTCTACAGGGAAAGTCCTACGAGCAGTACTTC.

The CDR3 loop is CASSLLAGGLSEQFF. CDR3 in DNA: TGTGCCAGCAGCCTACTAGCGGGGGGGCTAAGTGAGCAGTTCTTC. V usage is TRBV7-2 and J usage is TRBJ2-1, with TRBD2 matching over 13 bases. The CDR3 spans 15 residues. The ends lost 5 bases at V and 9 bases at J; junction bases unmatched: 7. The germline V gene has CDR1 SGHTA and CDR2 FQGNSA.

The chain employs TRBV7-2 and TRBJ2-3, with D maybe TRBD2 (5 bases). The CDR3 is 14 residues long. The germline gives CDR1 SGHTA, CDR2 FQGNSA. V shed 6 bases and J shed 6 bases, with 16 bases lying between them. CDR3 region: CASSPGDLLDTQYF. DNA for the CDR3: TGTGCCAGCAGTCCCGGGGATCTGCTGGATACGCAGTATTTT.

This clone was detected once. The genes are TRBV10-3 and TRBJ1-5; possibly TRBD1 for D (5 bases). CDR3 length: 17 amino acids. Germline CDR1 reads ENHRY; CDR2 reads SYGVKD. The V end was cut by 2 bases, the J end by 3 bases, with 17 bases between. CDR3 residues: CAISEGGTQKNNQPQHF. CDR3 coding DNA: TGTGCCATCAGTGAGGGGGGGACTCAAAAGAACAATCAGCCCCAGCATTTT.

The chain couples TRBV30 to TRBJ2-7; 12 bases are a match to TRBD2. This CDR3 has 15 residues. Looked up from germline, CDR1 is GTSNPN and CDR2 is SVGIG (reference sequence). V shed 2 bases and J 0 bases; nucleotides not matched to a gene: 2. The CDR3 DNA is TGTGCCTGGAGTATGGGACTAGCGGGCTCCTACGAGCAGTACTTC. Residues: CAWSMGLAGSYEQYF. Combining the CDR3 with reference TRBV30 and TRBJ2-7 gives the whole variable domain SQTIHQWPATLVQPVGSPLSLECTVEGTSNPNLYWYRQAAGRGLQLLFYSVGIGQISSEVPQNLSASRPQDRQFILSSKKLLLSDSGFYLCAWSMGLAGSYEQYFGPGTRLTVT.